This note documents a single TCR beta chain sequence. The CDR3 consists of 15 residues. Losses at the gene ends were 6 bases for V and 5 bases for J; bases not matched to a gene: 8. Germline V gives CDR1 MNHEY, CDR2 SVGAGI. The study collected 1 to 8 samples per patient, pretreatment and on-treatment. This entry belongs to a study of PD-L1 blockade in urothelial cancer. Study background: After treatment start, blood was analyzed at 3 weeks (second dose) and at 6 weeks.

Synthetic templates analogous to TCR were spiked into all PCRs individually. Sequencing used immunoSEQ multiplex PCR; TCRdb keeps in-frame clones, though not all of them. This table has roughly 100,000 clones, around 82% appearing once. J is TRBJ1-1 and V is TRBV6-5; 11 bases are a match to TRBD1. The TCR originated in a man aged 50 or older with urothelial cancer. Sequencing used PBMCs, obtained around atezolizumab (anti-PD-L1) treatment. The CDR3 region has the DNA TGTGCCAGCAGAGCTCGGACAGGGGGCTCTACTGAAGCTTTCTTT. Amino acids: CASRARTGGSTEAFF.